This TCR beta chain emerged from a study of blood T cell repertoires in COVID-19. Looking at the study overall: In each case, the material was cDNA or gDNA derived from T cells, B-cell-depleted T cells, or PBMCs.

Which cohort a participant joined came from the clinical history participants gave. Each recovered donor of Cohort 3 presented with two negative PCRs, clearance, or symptom resolution. Trimming removed 3 bases from V and 0 bases from J, with 3 bases in between. The CDR3 consists of 13 residues. Authors' processing steps: Estimation of nucleated cell counts was performed using reference gene primer amplification. Only in-frame clones appear in the TCRdb table, and some are missing; sequencing was by immunoSEQ multiplex PCR. Clone size and V and J calls were adopted from that table, with D and trimming inferred from the DNA. This sample yields fewer than 350,000 clones, of which 87% are seen a single time; around 5.8% belongs to the top ten.

The J gene is TRBJ1-5, the V gene TRBV12-3 or TRBV12-4; no clear D gene. Sequencing was performed on PBMCs or T cells enriched from blood (not recorded which). This TCR was recovered from a woman aged 40 to 55 who had recovered from COVID-19. The CDR3 region has the DNA TGTGCCAGCAGTTTTTATAGCAATCAGCCCCAGCATTTT. Its protein product is CASSFYSNQPQHF.